The next 21 T cell receptor beta chains were all read from a single sample in a study of T-cell memory formation after mild COVID-19. TCRdb called the 5' RACE reads again in MiXCR, with one record for every CDR3 protein. Here the sample spans roughly 280,000 distinct CDR3 sequences, around 8% being singletons. The specimen sequenced was PBMCs or a T cell subset sorted from them (not recorded which). These TCRs come from a man between 18 and 35 years old who had mild COVID-19 (a few samples of this study predate the infection). Cell type and time point are not known.

This clonotype was seen more than once but under ten times. The V and J genes are TRBV6-5 and TRBJ2-5, with a possible D match to TRBD2 (6 bases). From germline, CDR1 is MNHEY and CDR2 SVGAGI. Trimming stripped 5 bases from V and 3 bases from J, with 13 bases between. The CDR3 loop spans 14 amino acids. The chain's CDR3 is CASSRPSGEETQYF. The CDR3 region has the DNA TGTGCCAGCAGTCGGCCGTCGGGGGAAGAGACCCAGTACTTC.

V usage is TRBV4-2 and J usage is TRBJ2-4; D tentatively reads TRBD1 or TRBD2 (5 bases each). CDR1 LGHNA and CDR2 YNFKEQ come from the germline V gene. The CDR3 contains 19 residues. Trimming shortened V by 1 base and J by 1 base, and 20 bases separated the two germline ends. CDR3 nucleotides: TGTGCCAGCAGCCAAGTCCCAGGGAGCGTTTATGGGGCCAAAAACATTCAGTACTTC. Its protein is CASSQVPGSVYGAKNIQYF.

This clonotype was observed a few times. This chain connects TRBV10-3 to TRBJ2-1; 10 bases are a match to TRBD2. The ends lost 6 bases at V and 5 bases at J; junction bases unmatched: 4. Looked up from germline, CDR1 is ENHRY and CDR2 is SYGVKD. This CDR3 has 14 amino acids. The CDR3 DNA reads as TGTGCCATCAGAGCCGGGACTAGCGACAATGAGCAGTTCTTC. It specifies CAIRAGTSDNEQFF.

The chain has TRBV9 and TRBJ1-6, with TRBD1 as a possible D gene (5 bases). Germline CDR1 and CDR2: SGDLS and YYNGEE. The germline V and J ends were trimmed by 2 bases and 7 bases, with 10 bases remaining between them. CDR3 size: 14 residues. CDR3 residues: CASSVGVGNSPLHF. The CDR3 DNA sequence: TGTGCCAGCAGCGTGGGGGTAGGCAATTCACCCCTCCACTTT.

V usage is TRBV6-5 and J usage is TRBJ2-7; D gene ambiguous. This CDR3 is 12 amino acids long. CDR1 is MNHEY, CDR2 SVGAGI, per germline. The V and J ends lost 2 bases and 6 bases respectively, with 8 bases between them. CDR3 sequence: CASSYGPFEQYF. The CDR3 nucleotides are TGTGCCAGCAGTTACGGACCCTTCGAGCAGTACTTC.

This clonotype appeared a few times. The chain employs TRBV4-3 and TRBJ1-4, with unresolved D. The germline V gene encodes CDR1 LGHNA and CDR2 YSLEER. Trimming took 0 bases from V and 7 from J, leaving 15 bases between them. This CDR3 is 16 amino acids long. The CDR3 sequence is CASSQEARRRFEKLFF. The CDR3 DNA reads TGCGCCAGCAGCCAAGAGGCGAGGAGAAGGTTTGAAAAACTGTTTTTT.

The chain is built from TRBV6-1 and TRBJ2-7, with 11 bases aligning to TRBD2. CDR1 MNHNS and CDR2 SASEGT come from the germline V gene. The J segment lost 3 bases and the V segment lost 4 bases, leaving 8 bases of the junction unmatched. The CDR3 is 16 amino acids. The CDR3, as DNA: TGTGCCAGCAGTGTACTAGCGGGGGAGTCGCACTACGAGCAGTACTTC. Translated, it gives CASSVLAGESHYEQYF.

In its sample, this clonotype was seen once. The V and J genes are TRBV7-2 and TRBJ1-6, with no clear D. V was pared by 5 bases and J by 7 bases, with 15 bases between. The CDR3 runs 15 residues. Germline loops: CDR1 SGHTA, CDR2 FQGNSA. CDR3 DNA sequence: TGTGCCAGCAGCCCCCCGGTGGGATACAATTCACCCCTCCACTTT. Protein sequence: CASSPPVGYNSPLHF.

DNA for the CDR3: TGTGCCAGCAGCCACGGACAGGTCTATGGCTACACCTTC. Translation gives CASSHGQVYGYTF. V usage is TRBV7-9 and J usage is TRBJ1-2, with 7 bases aligning to TRBD1. The V segment lost 5 bases and the J segment 4 bases; nucleotides outside the gene matches: 4. Germline CDR1 reads SEHNR; CDR2 reads FQNEAQ (reference sequence). The length of the CDR3 is 13 residues.

This clonotype was seen a handful of times. The chain carries TRBV7-8 and TRBJ2-2, with TRBD2 matching 15 bases. With 5 bases clipped from V and 4 bases from J, the junction kept 8 bases outside the gene matches. The germline gives CDR1 SGHVS, CDR2 FQNEAQ. The CDR3 extends over 18 amino acids. The CDR3 DNA sequence: TGTGCCAGCAGCGACGGGACTAGCGGGGGGCCTTCCACCGGGGAGCTGTTTTTT. It is translated as CASSDGTSGGPSTGELFF.

The V and J genes are TRBV7-6 and TRBJ2-4; the D gene is possibly TRBD1 (5 bases). V was trimmed by 5 bases and J by 3 bases, leaving 14 bases between them. Per germline, CDR1 SGHVS and CDR2 FNYEAQ. The CDR3 is 15 residues long. CDR3 nucleotides: TGTGCCAGCAGCCCCCTGGAAGGGGTCAAAAACATTCAGTACTTC. This translates into CASSPLEGVKNIQYF.

This clonotype was recorded a few times. V usage is TRBV7-9 and J usage is TRBJ2-5; 8 bases agree with TRBD1. J lost 2 bases, V lost 2 bases, and 7 bases had no gene match. Germline V gives CDR1 SEHNR, CDR2 FQNEAQ (reference sequence). The CDR3 is 16 amino acids. CDR3: CASSLRAGGWQETQYF. As DNA, the CDR3 is TGTGCCAGCAGCTTAAGGGCAGGGGGCTGGCAAGAGACCCAGTACTTC.

This clonotype came up a few times. The V gene is TRBV5-1, the J gene TRBJ2-6; either TRBD1 or TRBD2 may supply D (6 bases each). Germline-derived CDR1 and CDR2 are SGHRS and YFSETQ. The CDR3 contains 17 residues. V lost 1 base and J lost 0, with 11 bases in between. The CDR3 loop is CASSLPPGASGANVLTF. CDR3 nucleotide sequence: TGCGCCAGCAGCTTGCCACCGGGGGCCTCTGGGGCCAACGTCCTGACTTTC.

Ten or more counts support this clonotype. V gene TRBV6-1 combines with J gene TRBJ2-1; TRBD2 aligns across 9 bases. The germline V gene encodes CDR1 MNHNS and CDR2 SASEGT. Losses at the gene ends were 6 bases for V and 5 bases for J; bases not matched to a gene: 8. This CDR3 has 15 amino acids. The CDR3 spells CASRTLRLADNEQFF. The CDR3 DNA follows: TGTGCCAGCAGGACCCTTAGACTAGCGGACAATGAGCAGTTCTTC.

This clonotype has just a few counts. The chain links TRBV21-1 to TRBJ1-1; the table assigns TRBD1, which was not confirmed against the DNA. TRBV21-1 is labeled a pseudogene. The CDR3 length is 16 residues. The CDR3 DNA reads as TGTGCCAGCAGCAAACGGTCCAGGGGGGTGAACACTGAAGCTTTCTTT. Encoded protein: CASSKRSRGVNTEAFF.

This clonotype showed up just a few times. The chain links TRBV6-5 to TRBJ2-1, with 13 bases lining up with TRBD2. CDR3 length: 15 amino acids. Germline values: CDR1 MNHEY, CDR2 SVGAGI. V shed 10 bases and J 7 bases; nucleotides not matched to a gene: 10. Here the CDR3 DNA reads TGTGCCACTAAAACTAGCGGGGGGGCAGGGAATGAGCAGTTCTTC. As protein: CATKTSGGAGNEQFF.

This clonotype was recorded a few times. The chain links TRBV6-6 to TRBJ2-1, with 10 bases aligning to TRBD2. Germline values: CDR1 MNHNY, CDR2 SVGAGI (reference sequence). V lost 0 bases and J lost 7; bases outside the gene matches: 6. This CDR3 spans 16 amino acids. CDR3 nucleotides: TGTGCCAGCAGTTACTCGAGTAGCGGGGGGTCGAATGAGCAGTTCTTC. Amino acids: CASSYSSSGGSNEQFF.

The rearrangement links TRBV4-2 to TRBJ1-5; 7 bases align to TRBD1. The junction had 8 bases not matched to a gene; V was cut back by 5 bases and J by 1 base. Germline V gene sequence: CDR1 LGHNA, CDR2 YNFKEQ. This CDR3 has 16 amino acids. DNA of the CDR3: TGTGCCAGCAGCTTCGACAGGGTGATGAGCAATCAGCCCCAGCATTTT. Translated: CASSFDRVMSNQPQHF.

The chain links TRBV7-9 to TRBJ2-7; 10 bases are a match to TRBD1. The CDR3 sequence is 15 residues long. V was pared by 3 bases and J by 4 bases, with 6 bases of the junction left unmatched. In germline, CDR1 is SEHNR, CDR2 FQNEAQ (reference sequence). Here the CDR3 reads CASSLGQGPSYEQYV. CDR3 nucleotide sequence: TGTGCCAGCAGCTTGGGACAGGGGCCCTCGTACGAGCAGTACGTC.

A few counts support this clonotype. The chain carries TRBV12-3 or TRBV12-4 and TRBJ2-5; 12 nucleotides agree with TRBD2. V lost 7 bases to trimming and J lost 5 bases; unmatched junction nucleotides: 17. The CDR3 is 18 amino acids. CDR3: CASTWASGGALTRETQYF. For the CDR3, the DNA is TGTGCCAGCACTTGGGCTAGCGGGGGGGCGTTGACGAGGGAGACCCAGTACTTC.

The chain combines TRBV4-3 with TRBJ2-7; no definite D call. Trimming removed 0 bases at V and 2 bases at J, with 8 bases between. The germline CDR1 and CDR2 sequences are LGHNA and YSLEER. The CDR3 runs 14 residues. CDR3: CASSQDWSTYEQYV. The DNA for the CDR3 is TGCGCCAGCAGCCAAGATTGGAGTACCTACGAGCAGTACGTC.